Listed below are T cell receptor beta chains from one sample, sequenced in a study of CD8 T cells in ankylosing spondylitis. One entry per CDR3 protein results from TCRdb running MiXCR on the 5' RACE reads. The table has 150,000 to 200,000 distinct CDR3 sequences, about a third seen once; the top ten hold approximately 6%. Material for sequencing was synovial fluid, either unsorted or a sorted T cell fraction (not recorded which). These TCRs come from a male donor with ankylosing spondylitis. The CDR3 runs from the conserved cysteine through the conserved F or W. A D gene is named only where the DNA matches it firmly. Some rows have no size entry. The others give once, few or many, or a class for an expanded clone.

D gene: TRBD1
clone size: few
J gene: TRBJ2-1
V gene: TRBV20-1
CDR3 DNA: TGCAGTGCTAGAGGGAAGTCAGGGGGTGGTTCCTACAATGAGCAGTTCTTC
CDR3 protein: CSARGKSGGGSYNEQFF

D gene: TRBD1
clone size: -
J gene: TRBJ1-5
V gene: TRBV4-1
CDR3 DNA: TGCGCCAGCAGCCAGAAACCCTTTATTGCAGGGGGGAATCAGCCCCAGCATTTT
CDR3 protein: CASSQKPFIAGGNQPQHF

D gene: -
clone size: many
J gene: TRBJ1-1
V gene: TRBV6-2/TRBV6-3
CDR3 DNA: TGTGCCAGCAGCCGAGATATGAACACTGAAGCTTTCTTT
CDR3 protein: CASSRDMNTEAFF

D gene: -
clone size: -
J gene: TRBJ1-1
V gene: TRBV3-1
CDR3 DNA: TGTGCCAGCAGCCCATCCAGGAAGAAGAACACTGAAGCTTTCTTT
CDR3 protein: CASSPSRKKNTEAFF

D gene: TRBD2
clone size: -
J gene: TRBJ2-1
V gene: TRBV6-1
CDR3 DNA: TGTGCCAGCAGCGAGCCGGGACTAGCCAACAATGAGCAGTTCTTC
CDR3 protein: CASSEPGLANNEQFF

D gene: TRBD2
clone size: many
J gene: TRBJ2-4
V gene: TRBV15
CDR3 DNA: TGTGCCACCAGCAACATCGGGGGGGGTACCAAAAACATTCAGTACTTC
CDR3 protein: CATSNIGGGTKNIQYF

D gene: -
clone size: -
J gene: TRBJ1-1
V gene: TRBV5-1
CDR3 DNA: TGCGCCAGCAGCCCTCACGGGACCCGGGGTACTGAAGCTTTCTTT
CDR3 protein: CASSPHGTRGTEAFF

D gene: -
clone size: -
J gene: TRBJ2-5
V gene: TRBV7-9
CDR3 DNA: TGTGCCAGCAGCTTCTCTTTAGGAACCCAGTACTTC
CDR3 protein: CASSFSLGTQYF

D gene: TRBD2
clone size: -
J gene: TRBJ2-1
V gene: TRBV5-1
CDR3 DNA: TGCGCCAGCAGCTTGTTAACTAGCGGGGTCAATGAGCAGTTCTTC
CDR3 protein: CASSLLTSGVNEQFF

D gene: TRBD2
clone size: -
J gene: TRBJ2-1
V gene: TRBV5-1
CDR3 DNA: TGCGCCAGCAGCTTGGGTCTAGCGGGGATGCCTGGGAATGAGCAGTTCTTC
CDR3 protein: CASSLGLAGMPGNEQFF

D gene: -
clone size: few
J gene: TRBJ2-5
V gene: TRBV4-2
CDR3 DNA: TGTGCCAGCAGCCAAAAAGCATCCTCGGGGGCCGAGACCCAGTACTTC
CDR3 protein: CASSQKASSGAETQYF

D gene: -
clone size: few
J gene: TRBJ1-4
V gene: TRBV28
CDR3 DNA: TGTGCCGCTGGTTCGGGGGGGCTTGCGAAAGAAAAACTGTTTTTT
CDR3 protein: CAAGSGGLAKEKLFF

D gene: TRBD1
clone size: few
J gene: TRBJ1-1
V gene: TRBV15
CDR3 DNA: TGTGCCACCGAGGGACAGAAGAACACTGAAGCTTTCTTT
CDR3 protein: CATEGQKNTEAFF

D gene: TRBD2
clone size: few
J gene: TRBJ2-1
V gene: TRBV5-1
CDR3 DNA: TGCGCCAGCAGCCTCTCGACACTAGCGGGAGGCCATGAGCAGTTCTTC
CDR3 protein: CASSLSTLAGGHEQFF

D gene: -
clone size: medium-sized
J gene: TRBJ1-1
V gene: TRBV12-3/TRBV12-4
CDR3 DNA: TGTGCCAGCACGACAACCGGGGTGAACACTGAAGCTTTCTTT
CDR3 protein: CASTTTGVNTEAFF

D gene: TRBD1
clone size: few
J gene: TRBJ1-1
V gene: TRBV18
CDR3 DNA: TGTGCCAGCTCACCACTTGGGACAGGAATAATCACTGAAGCTTTCTTT
CDR3 protein: CASSPLGTGIITEAFF

D gene: -
clone size: few
J gene: TRBJ2-2
V gene: TRBV9
CDR3 DNA: TGTGCCAGCAGCAGCCCCGGCAGGGGTGTCACCGGGGAGCTGTTTTTT
CDR3 protein: CASSSPGRGVTGELFF

D gene: TRBD1
clone size: few
J gene: TRBJ1-2
V gene: TRBV28
CDR3 DNA: TGTGCCAGCACCGGACAGGGCTACTATGGCTACACCTTC
CDR3 protein: CASTGQGYYGYTF

D gene: TRBD2
clone size: -
J gene: TRBJ2-7
V gene: TRBV3-1
CDR3 DNA: TGTGCCAGCAGCCAACGGGGGGGCATCTACGAGCAGTACTTC
CDR3 protein: CASSQRGGIYEQYF

D gene: TRBD2
clone size: -
J gene: TRBJ2-1
V gene: TRBV11-2
CDR3 DNA: TGTGCCAGCGGCTCCAATAGACTAGCGGGGGGGTATAATGAGCAGTTCTTC
CDR3 protein: CASGSNRLAGGYNEQFF

D gene: -
clone size: -
J gene: TRBJ1-2
V gene: TRBV12-5
CDR3 DNA: TGTGCTAGTGGTTTGGAGGGGTCGATTTATGGCTACACCTTC
CDR3 protein: CASGLEGSIYGYTF

D gene: -
clone size: -
J gene: TRBJ1-4
V gene: TRBV11-1
CDR3 DNA: TGTGCCAGCAGCTTAGCGGTCGGCAGGGACGGAAGTAATGAAAAACTGTTTTTT
CDR3 protein: CASSLAVGRDGSNEKLFF

D gene: -
clone size: -
J gene: TRBJ2-7
V gene: TRBV7-2
CDR3 DNA: TGTGCCAGCAGCTTCTCCTCCGGTACCAAACGGACCGAGCAGTACTTC
CDR3 protein: CASSFSSGTKRTEQYF

D gene: TRBD1
clone size: -
J gene: TRBJ2-2
V gene: TRBV12-3/TRBV12-4
CDR3 DNA: TGTGCCAGCTCATCGGGACAGGGCGACACCGGGGAGCCGTTTTTT
CDR3 protein: CASSSGQGDTGEPFF

D gene: -
clone size: -
J gene: TRBJ1-1
V gene: TRBV2
CDR3 DNA: TGTGCCAGCAGCCGTGGTTGGGAGTCAGGTACTGAAGCTTTCTTT
CDR3 protein: CASSRGWESGTEAFF

D gene: -
clone size: -
J gene: TRBJ1-5
V gene: TRBV3-1
CDR3 DNA: TGTGCCAGCAGCCAGAACCAGGGGAATCAGCCCCAGCATTTT
CDR3 protein: CASSQNQGNQPQHF

D gene: -
clone size: many
J gene: TRBJ2-7
V gene: TRBV11-2
CDR3 DNA: TGTGCCAGCAGCTTAGGGTGGGACGAGCAGTACTTC
CDR3 protein: CASSLGWDEQYF

D gene: -
clone size: -
J gene: TRBJ1-1
V gene: TRBV3-1
CDR3 DNA: TGTGCCAGCAGCCAATCCCCAACATTGAACACTGAAGCTTTCTTT
CDR3 protein: CASSQSPTLNTEAFF

D gene: -
clone size: -
J gene: TRBJ2-2
V gene: TRBV19
CDR3 DNA: TGTGCCAGTAGGGGAACTGACACCGGGGAGCTGTTTTTT
CDR3 protein: CASRGTDTGELFF

D gene: TRBD2
clone size: few
J gene: TRBJ2-7
V gene: TRBV7-2
CDR3 DNA: TGTGCCAGCAGCTTTTCGGCTAGCGGGAGCAACGAGCAGTACTTC
CDR3 protein: CASSFSASGSNEQYF

D gene: -
clone size: many
J gene: TRBJ1-3
V gene: TRBV7-9
CDR3 DNA: TGTGCCAGCAGCGGATATAGCGGAAACACCATATATTTT
CDR3 protein: CASSGYSGNTIYF

D gene: TRBD2
clone size: many
J gene: TRBJ2-2
V gene: TRBV4-3
CDR3 DNA: TGCGCCAGCAGCAGAAGTCTAGCGGGCGAGAACACCGGGGAGCTGTTTTTT
CDR3 protein: CASSRSLAGENTGELFF

D gene: -
clone size: many
J gene: TRBJ2-1
V gene: TRBV3-1
CDR3 DNA: TGTGCGGTAGACGGTTACAATGAGCAGTTCTTC
CDR3 protein: CAVDGYNEQFF

D gene: -
clone size: -
J gene: TRBJ1-5
V gene: TRBV20-1
CDR3 DNA: TGCAGTGCTAGAGCTCAGGGAAGCAATCAGCCCCAGCATTTT
CDR3 protein: CSARAQGSNQPQHF

D gene: -
clone size: few
J gene: TRBJ2-3
V gene: TRBV7-3
CDR3 DNA: TGTGCCAGCAGCTTAGGGGTGGGCACAGATACGCAGTATTTT
CDR3 protein: CASSLGVGTDTQYF

D gene: -
clone size: -
J gene: TRBJ1-1
V gene: TRBV4-2
CDR3 DNA: TGTGCCAGCAGCCAACCCTCACGCGAACAGAACACTGAAGCTTTCTTT
CDR3 protein: CASSQPSREQNTEAFF